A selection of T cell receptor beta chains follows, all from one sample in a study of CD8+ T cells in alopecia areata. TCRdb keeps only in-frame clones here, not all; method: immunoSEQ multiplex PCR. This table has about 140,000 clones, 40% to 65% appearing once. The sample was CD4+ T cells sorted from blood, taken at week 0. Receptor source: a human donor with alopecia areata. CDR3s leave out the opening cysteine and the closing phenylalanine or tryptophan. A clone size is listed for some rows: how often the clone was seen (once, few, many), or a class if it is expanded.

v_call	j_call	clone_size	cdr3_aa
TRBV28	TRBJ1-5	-	ASSLRADYQPQH
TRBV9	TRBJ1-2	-	ASSKGQGSNYGYT
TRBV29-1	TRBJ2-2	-	SVDPGNTGELF
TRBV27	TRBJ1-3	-	ATRGSNTIY
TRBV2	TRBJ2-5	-	ASSKKETQY
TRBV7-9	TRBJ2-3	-	ASSLRRFFQRTDTQY
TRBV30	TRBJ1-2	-	AWSLNYGYT
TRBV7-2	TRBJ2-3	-	ASSVDASGTDTQY
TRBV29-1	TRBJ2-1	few	SVGDEQF
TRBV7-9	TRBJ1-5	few	ASSFDRGHDQPQH
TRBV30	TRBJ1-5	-	AWNAGRGDWSNQPQH
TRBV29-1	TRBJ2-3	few	SAPSRGREAVTDTQY
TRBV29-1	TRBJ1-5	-	SVTGVGSNQPQH
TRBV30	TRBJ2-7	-	AWSARYEQY
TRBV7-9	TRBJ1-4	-	ASSRGHLGEKLF
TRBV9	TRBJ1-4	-	ASSVTSRGRFEKLF
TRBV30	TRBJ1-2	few	AWSVARAYGYT
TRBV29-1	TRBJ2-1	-	SVGITSGIYNEQF
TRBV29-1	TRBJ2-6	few	SVEGQGLAGANVLT
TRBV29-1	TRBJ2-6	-	SGTVSGANVLT
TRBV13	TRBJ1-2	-	ASSLMSRGDGYT
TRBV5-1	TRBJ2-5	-	ASSLDRTQETQY
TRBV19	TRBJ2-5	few	ASRGGSKETQY
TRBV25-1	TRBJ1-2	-	ASSDGALTPYGYT
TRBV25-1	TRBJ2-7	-	ASSGAGGYEQY
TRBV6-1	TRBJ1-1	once	ASGGTTNTEAF
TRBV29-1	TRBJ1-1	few	SVEGNSMNTEAF
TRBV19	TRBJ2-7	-	ASSPDRGLEQY
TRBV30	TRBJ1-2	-	AWSVRALNYGYT
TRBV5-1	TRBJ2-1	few	ASSPSGTTTYNEQF
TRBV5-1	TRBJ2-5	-	ASSLLAETQY
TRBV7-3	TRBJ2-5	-	ASSPNGGTLLGETQY
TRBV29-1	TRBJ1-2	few	SVAPGGPISYT
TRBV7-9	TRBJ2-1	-	ASSLGVDEQF
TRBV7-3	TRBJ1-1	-	ASSLLGLNTEAF
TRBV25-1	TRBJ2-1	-	ASIGGGSYNEQF
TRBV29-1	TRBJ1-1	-	SVNRVMNTEAF
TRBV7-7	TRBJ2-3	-	ASSSGVYTDTQY
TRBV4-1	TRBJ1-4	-	ASSQEGTGGKLF
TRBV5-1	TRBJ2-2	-	ASSLGAGQGLHTGELF
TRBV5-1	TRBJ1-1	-	ASTRAEGVNTEAF
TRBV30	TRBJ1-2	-	AWSPGQGARGNYGYT
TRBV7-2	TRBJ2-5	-	ASSLGHEAGGRETQY
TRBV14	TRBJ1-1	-	ASRRQMNTEAF
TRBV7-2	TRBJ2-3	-	ASSPVGVGGPK
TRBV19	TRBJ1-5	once	ASSHGQGRGNQPQH
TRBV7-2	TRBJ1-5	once	ASSLQGGNQPQH
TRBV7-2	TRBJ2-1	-	ASRLLAGVGNEQF
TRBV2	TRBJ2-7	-	ASLRIAPYEQY
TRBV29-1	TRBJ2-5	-	SVEEGGVETQY
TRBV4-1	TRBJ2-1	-	ASSIGGVDEQF
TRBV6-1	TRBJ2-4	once	ASSETGENIQY
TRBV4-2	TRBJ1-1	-	ASSSGRGNTEAF
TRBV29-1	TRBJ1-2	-	SVRTGDRGYT
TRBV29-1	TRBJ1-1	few	SVRSRAQNTEAF
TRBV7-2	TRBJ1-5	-	ASSLFIGSSNQPQH
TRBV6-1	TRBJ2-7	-	ASSEVGPGQRYEQY
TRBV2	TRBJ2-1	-	ASSLAGAYNEQF
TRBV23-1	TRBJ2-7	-	ASSQTRGRRY
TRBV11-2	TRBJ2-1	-	ASIPSRASLEQF